A selection of T cell receptor beta chains follows, all from one sample in a study of control samples from healthy donors and cancer patients. Data came from immunoSEQ multiplex PCR; TCRdb stores just in-frame clones and leaves some out. The repertoire holds roughly 90,000 clones, with around 82% as singletons. The source material was blood. The receptors were sampled from a woman in her sixties or seventies in good health. Both conserved end residues are part of each CDR3. A D gene is named only where the DNA matches it firmly. Not all rows give a size; the values are once, few, many and, for expanded clones, a class.

size: once
V: TRBV10-3
J: TRBJ2-3
D: TRBD1
DNA: TGTGCCATCAGTGAAAGCGGGACAGGGGTTCGGACAGATACGCAGTATTTT
CDR3: CAISESGTGVRTDTQYF

size: NA
V: TRBV7-2
J: TRBJ2-2
D: NA
DNA: TGTGCCAGCAGCCAGAATTCAGGGGTCGGGGAGCTGTTTTTT
CDR3: CASSQNSGVGELFF

size: NA
V: TRBV5-1
J: TRBJ2-1
D: NA
DNA: TGCGCCAGCAGGAGTAACAGCAATGAGCAGTTCTTC
CDR3: CASRSNSNEQFF

size: NA
V: TRBV27
J: TRBJ2-5
D: TRBD2
DNA: TGTGCCAGTACAAGCGGGACCTTAGCGGGAGCTCGTTTGGAGACCCAGTACTTC
CDR3: CASTSGTLAGARLETQYF

size: NA
V: TRBV6-1
J: TRBJ1-3
D: TRBD1
DNA: TGTGCCAGCAGTGACGACAGGGGGCCCTCTGGAAACACCATATATTTT
CDR3: CASSDDRGPSGNTIYF

size: NA
V: TRBV6-5
J: TRBJ2-7
D: NA
DNA: TGTGCCAGCAGTTACTCGACCCAGGGGACCTACGAGCAGTACTTC
CDR3: CASSYSTQGTYEQYF

size: NA
V: TRBV2
J: TRBJ1-4
D: NA
DNA: TGTGCCAGCAGTGATGCCAGCCCCTTTAATGAAAAACTGTTTTTT
CDR3: CASSDASPFNEKLFF

size: NA
V: TRBV3-1/TRBV3-2
J: TRBJ2-3
D: TRBD1
DNA: TGTGCCAGCAGCCAGCCGGGACAGGGTTACCCAGATACGCAGTATTTT
CDR3: CASSQPGQGYPDTQYF

size: NA
V: TRBV12-3/TRBV12-4
J: TRBJ1-2
D: TRBD1
DNA: TGTGCCAGCAGTCCTGGACAGGGCTATGGCTACACCTTC
CDR3: CASSPGQGYGYTF

size: NA
V: TRBV6-1
J: TRBJ1-1
D: NA
DNA: TGTGCCAGCAGTGAGTCGGCAGGGATGAACACTGAAGCTTTCTTT
CDR3: CASSESAGMNTEAFF

size: few
V: TRBV4-3
J: TRBJ1-1
D: TRBD1
DNA: TGCGCCAGCAGCCAATTGACAGGGCGGTACACTGAAGCTTTCTTT
CDR3: CASSQLTGRYTEAFF

size: NA
V: TRBV7-2
J: TRBJ1-3
D: NA
DNA: TGTGCCAGCACCCTACAGGGCGGAAGAAACACCATATATTTT
CDR3: CASTLQGGRNTIYF

size: NA
V: TRBV12-5
J: TRBJ2-3
D: TRBD2
DNA: TGTGCTAGTGGTTGGGGGACTAGCGGGGGCACAGATACGCAGTATTTT
CDR3: CASGWGTSGGTDTQYF

size: few
V: TRBV28
J: TRBJ1-2
D: NA
DNA: TGTGCCAGCAGTTTATGGGATCGACGGAGTTTGGCCGTGGGCTACACCTTC
CDR3: CASSLWDRRSLAVGYTF

size: NA
V: TRBV29-1
J: TRBJ2-2
D: NA
DNA: TGCAGCGTTGACAAGGGGGGCACCGGGGAGCTGTTTTTT
CDR3: CSVDKGGTGELFF

size: NA
V: TRBV5-1
J: TRBJ2-3
D: TRBD2
DNA: TGCGCCAGCAGCCGGGAAGGGGAGCGGGGAAGGACAGATACGCAGTATTTT
CDR3: CASSREGERGRTDTQYF

size: NA
V: TRBV12-3/TRBV12-4
J: TRBJ2-5
D: NA
DNA: TGTGCCAGCAGTTTGTCTCGAGAGACCCAGTACTTC
CDR3: CASSLSRETQYF

size: NA
V: TRBV5-4
J: TRBJ2-3
D: NA
DNA: TGTGCCAGCAGCTTGGGGGTCGAAGATACGCAGTATTTT
CDR3: CASSLGVEDTQYF

size: NA
V: TRBV28
J: TRBJ2-1
D: TRBD2
DNA: TGTGCCAGCGGGACTAGCGGGAGGGCCGGGAATGAGCAGTTCTTC
CDR3: CASGTSGRAGNEQFF

size: NA
V: TRBV28
J: TRBJ1-2
D: TRBD1
DNA: TGTGCCAGCAGTTTAATAGGGGGCGCAGAAGGCTACACCTTC
CDR3: CASSLIGGAEGYTF

size: NA
V: TRBV4-3
J: TRBJ2-7
D: NA
DNA: TGCGCCAGCAGCCGAGAGGCGTATAGCTCCTACGAGCAGTACTTC
CDR3: CASSREAYSSYEQYF

size: NA
V: TRBV27
J: TRBJ1-1
D: NA
DNA: TGTGCCAGCAGGGGCGCGGGGCTCACTGAAGCTTTCTTT
CDR3: CASRGAGLTEAFF

size: NA
V: TRBV5-8
J: TRBJ2-2
D: NA
DNA: TGTGCCAGCAGCTCATCCAGGAACACCGGGGAGCTGTTTTTT
CDR3: CASSSSRNTGELFF

size: NA
V: TRBV5-6
J: TRBJ2-1
D: NA
DNA: TGTGCCAGCAGCTCGGGACCTGGCAATGAGCAGTTCTTC
CDR3: CASSSGPGNEQFF

size: NA
V: TRBV18
J: TRBJ2-5
D: NA
DNA: TGTGCCAGCTCCCAGGACTTACAAGAGACCCAGTACTTC
CDR3: CASSQDLQETQYF

size: NA
V: TRBV28
J: TRBJ2-1
D: NA
DNA: TGTGCCAGCAGTTTACGCTACGAGCAGTTCTTC
CDR3: CASSLRYEQFF

size: NA
V: TRBV15
J: TRBJ1-5
D: NA
DNA: TGTGCCACCAGCAGAGATCGGAGCGCTGGGGGGCCCCAGCATTTT
CDR3: CATSRDRSAGGPQHF

size: NA
V: TRBV3-1/TRBV3-2
J: TRBJ2-3
D: TRBD1
DNA: TGTGCCAGCAGCCTACAGGGGGCTAGCGATACGCAGTATTTT
CDR3: CASSLQGASDTQYF

size: NA
V: TRBV19
J: TRBJ1-5
D: NA
DNA: TGTGCCAGTAGTATGAGAGGGGAGGGTCAGCCCCAGCATTTT
CDR3: CASSMRGEGQPQHF

size: NA
V: TRBV4-1
J: TRBJ1-2
D: NA
DNA: TGCGCCAGCAGTGAGGGGGTTCGGTATGGCTACACCTTC
CDR3: CASSEGVRYGYTF

size: NA
V: TRBV25-1
J: TRBJ1-4
D: NA
DNA: TGTGCCAGCAGTGAATCTTCGGCGGCCTTTAATGAAAAACTGTTTTTT
CDR3: CASSESSAAFNEKLFF

size: NA
V: TRBV6-6
J: TRBJ2-2
D: NA
DNA: TGTGCCAGCAGTCGGACAAGGGAGCTGTTTTTT
CDR3: CASSRTRELFF

size: NA
V: TRBV10-3
J: TRBJ2-1
D: NA
DNA: TGTGCCATCAGTGAACAGGGCCCATCCAATGAGCAGTTCTTC
CDR3: CAISEQGPSNEQFF

size: NA
V: TRBV19
J: TRBJ2-7
D: NA
DNA: TGTGCCAGTATTGAACAAGGGGTCCGCGACGAGCAGTACTTC
CDR3: CASIEQGVRDEQYF

size: NA
V: TRBV28
J: TRBJ2-7
D: NA
DNA: TGTGCCAGCAGTCCACTTTCACTTGTTAGGGCGGGGGAGCAGTACTTC
CDR3: CASSPLSLVRAGEQYF

size: NA
V: TRBV3-1/TRBV3-2
J: TRBJ2-5
D: TRBD1
DNA: TGTGCCAGCCGAAACAGGGGCCCTACTGAGACCCAGTACTTC
CDR3: CASRNRGPTETQYF

size: NA
V: TRBV5-4
J: TRBJ2-7
D: TRBD1
DNA: TGTGCCAGCAGCTTGTCGACAGGGGGCGAACAGTACTTC
CDR3: CASSLSTGGEQYF

size: NA
V: TRBV6-5
J: TRBJ1-1
D: NA
DNA: TGTGCCAGCAGGAGGCAGAACACTGAAGCTTTCTTT
CDR3: CASRRQNTEAFF

size: NA
V: TRBV27
J: TRBJ1-6
D: NA
DNA: TGTGCCAGCAGTTTCGGGGGGACCTATAATTCACCCCTCCACTTT
CDR3: CASSFGGTYNSPLHF

size: NA
V: TRBV5-1
J: TRBJ2-7
D: NA
DNA: TGCGCCAGCAGCGATGCCTTAACCTACGAGCAGTACTTC
CDR3: CASSDALTYEQYF

size: few
V: TRBV4-2
J: TRBJ2-1
D: NA
DNA: TGTGCCAGCAGCCAAGGAGGTGGATCCTACAATGAGCAGTTCTTC
CDR3: CASSQGGGSYNEQFF

size: NA
V: TRBV28
J: TRBJ2-1
D: NA
DNA: TGTGCCAGCAGTAGTTTGGTAGTAGGGGTCCATGAGCAGTTCTTC
CDR3: CASSSLVVGVHEQFF

size: NA
V: TRBV21-1
J: TRBJ2-3
D: NA
DNA: TGTGCCAGCAGCACGTTTAGCGGGGGCGTCCCTGATACGCAGTATTTT
CDR3: CASSTFSGGVPDTQYF

size: NA
V: TRBV29-1
J: TRBJ1-2
D: TRBD1
DNA: TGCAGCGTTGAATGGACAGGGGGTGCCTCCTATGGCTACACCTTC
CDR3: CSVEWTGGASYGYTF

size: NA
V: TRBV6-6
J: TRBJ2-1
D: NA
DNA: TGTGCCAGCAGTTACTCTCGACTAGACCGGGGTGAGCAGTTCTTC
CDR3: CASSYSRLDRGEQFF

size: NA
V: TRBV6-2/TRBV6-3
J: TRBJ1-1
D: NA
DNA: TGTGCCAGCAGTTCCCGGGGGGGGAACACTGAAGCTTTCTTT
CDR3: CASSSRGGNTEAFF

size: NA
V: TRBV4-2
J: TRBJ1-5
D: NA
DNA: TGTGCCAGCAGCCAAGAGACAGCAGATAGCAATCAGCCCCAGCATTTT
CDR3: CASSQETADSNQPQHF

size: NA
V: TRBV28
J: TRBJ1-1
D: TRBD1
DNA: TGTGCCAGCAGAGGGAATAGGGGGCTCCTCACTGAAGCTTTCTTT
CDR3: CASRGNRGLLTEAFF

size: NA
V: TRBV12-5
J: TRBJ2-3
D: NA
DNA: TGTGCTAGTGCCCAGGGCACAGATACGCAGTATTTT
CDR3: CASAQGTDTQYF

size: NA
V: TRBV6-5
J: TRBJ2-4
D: NA
DNA: TGTGCCAGCAGTTCCCCAGGGAGAGGGAGCAAAAACATTCAGTACTTC
CDR3: CASSSPGRGSKNIQYF

size: NA
V: TRBV6-5
J: TRBJ1-3
D: NA
DNA: TGTGCCAGCAGCCCCCGGACCTTCTCTGGAAACACCATATATTTT
CDR3: CASSPRTFSGNTIYF

size: NA
V: TRBV24-1
J: TRBJ2-5
D: TRBD1
DNA: TGTGCCACCAGTGATCCGACAGGGGTGGGGGAGACCCAGTACTTC
CDR3: CATSDPTGVGETQYF

size: NA
V: TRBV9
J: TRBJ1-2
D: TRBD1
DNA: TGTGCCAGCAGCGTAGAGGACAGGTCTCGTGGCTACACCTTC
CDR3: CASSVEDRSRGYTF

size: NA
V: TRBV18
J: TRBJ1-5
D: NA
DNA: TGTGCCAGCTCTGAGGGGGATATCAATCAGCCCCAGCATTTT
CDR3: CASSEGDINQPQHF